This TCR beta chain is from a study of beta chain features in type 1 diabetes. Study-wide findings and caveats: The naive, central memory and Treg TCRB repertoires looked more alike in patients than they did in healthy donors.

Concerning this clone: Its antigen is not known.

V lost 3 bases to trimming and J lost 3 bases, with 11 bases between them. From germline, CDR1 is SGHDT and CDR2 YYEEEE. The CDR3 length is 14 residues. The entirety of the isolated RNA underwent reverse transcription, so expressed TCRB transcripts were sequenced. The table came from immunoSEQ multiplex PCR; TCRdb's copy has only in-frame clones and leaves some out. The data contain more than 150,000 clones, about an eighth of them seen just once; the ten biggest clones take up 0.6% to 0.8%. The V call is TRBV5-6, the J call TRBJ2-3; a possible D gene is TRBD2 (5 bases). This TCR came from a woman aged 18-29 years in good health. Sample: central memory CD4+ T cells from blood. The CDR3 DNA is TGTGCCAGCAGCTCTCACCGGGATACAGATACGCAGTATTTT. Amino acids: CASSSHRDTDTQYF.